This record covers a single TCR beta chain. This clone may be a read error of a much larger clone one base away. Germline CDR1 is LGHNA and CDR2 is YSLEER. Trimming took 7 bases from V and 0 from J; bases not matched to a gene: 6. This CDR3 comprises 15 residues. This sample's TCRbeta library carried unique molecular identifier barcodes. TCRdb analysed the PCR reads with MiXCR anew, one entry per CDR3 protein. This repertoire shows hundreds of thousands of distinct CDR3 sequences, over 9% found once; its top ten account for less than 9%. The data derive from a study of T-cell reconstitution after alpha-beta-depleted transplantation in children.

The rearrangement uses TRBV4-3 and TRBJ2-1; 7 positions agree with TRBD2. This receptor was identified in a boy under three years old with acute myeloid leukemia, due to receive a stem cell transplant. The sample was PBMCs, taken before TCRalphabeta/CD19-depleted stem cell transplant. In DNA form, the CDR3 reads TGCGCCAGCAACCCCGCGGGGGACTCCTACAATGAGCAGTTCTTC. This translates into CASNPAGDSYNEQFF.